The next 28 T cell receptor beta chains were all read from a single sample in a study of blood T cell repertoires in COVID-19. TCRdb's copy holds only in-frame clones and misses some; the assay was immunoSEQ multiplex PCR. The data hold 250,000 to 300,000 clones, with 85% to 90% observed a single time. Sequencing was performed on peripheral blood. The source of these receptors is a man aged 18 to 30 with active or convalescent COVID-19.

The chain is built from TRBV10-3 and TRBJ2-1, with TRBD2 matching over 12 bases. CDR3 length: 19 amino acids. The V gene end was trimmed by 6 bases and the J gene end by 7 bases; junction bases not matched to a gene: 19. The V gene's germline CDR1 is ENHRY and CDR2 SYGVKD. As DNA, the CDR3 is TGTGCCATCAGCGATGGAGGACTAGCGGGACTTATAAGGGGAAATGAGCAGTTCTTC. Translating it yields CAISDGGLAGLIRGNEQFF.

The chain is built from TRBV27 and TRBJ1-1; the D gene is possibly TRBD1 (5 bases). The CDR3 has 13 amino acids. With 3 bases removed from V and 5 bases from J, the gap between germline ends came to 10 bases. Per the germline V gene, CDR1 is MNHEY and CDR2 is SMNVEV (reference sequence). As DNA, the CDR3 is TGTGCCAGCAGTTTTATCGGGGGTACTGAAGCTTTCTTT. Translated, it gives CASSFIGGTEAFF.

The chain employs TRBV12-5 and TRBJ2-3; the D gene is possibly TRBD2 (6 bases). The CDR3 is 14 residues long. Germline lookup yields CDR1 LGHNT and CDR2 FRNRAP. V was pared by 6 bases and J by 0 bases, with 10 bases between. CDR3 sequence (DNA): TGTGCTAGTGGGCTGGGACTGAGCACAGATACGCAGTATTTT. Translated, it gives CASGLGLSTDTQYF.

This clone was seen a single time. This chain connects TRBV7-3 to TRBJ2-2, with TRBD1 matching 7 bases. Germline values: CDR1 SGHTA, CDR2 FQGTGA. V dropped 1 base and J dropped 0; count of bases not matched to a gene: 8. This CDR3 has 18 amino acids. CDR3: CASSLIGRDSANTGELFF. CDR3 DNA sequence: TGTGCCAGCAGCTTAATTGGCCGGGACAGCGCGAACACCGGGGAGCTGTTTTTT.

The V gene is TRBV19, the J gene TRBJ2-1; tentative D call: TRBD2 (7 bases). V gave up 3 bases and J gave up 13 bases, with 10 bases separating them. The CDR3 spans 11 residues. In germline, CDR1 is LNHDA, CDR2 SQIVND (reference sequence). CDR3 protein: CASSMGGGQFF. CDR3 DNA sequence: TGTGCCAGTAGTATGGGGGGGGGCCAGTTCTTC.

CDR3 protein: CASSLNQGGTEAFF. In nucleotides, the CDR3 is TGTGCCAGCTCACTCAACCAGGGAGGGACTGAAGCTTTCTTT. The rearrangement links TRBV18 to TRBJ1-1; tentative D call: TRBD1 (5 bases). Germline V gene data show CDR1 as KGHSH and CDR2 as LQKENI. The CDR3 loop spans 14 amino acids. V was shortened by 4 bases and J by 5 bases, with 14 bases between the two germline ends.

The J gene is TRBJ1-6, the V gene TRBV19; no reliable D call. Trimming took off 8 bases at V and 2 bases at J, with 13 bases between the two ends. This CDR3 is built from 15 residues. Germline V gives CDR1 LNHDA, CDR2 SQIVND (reference sequence). Written as DNA, the CDR3 is TGTGCCAGTTCTGGCGGGAGCACCTATAATTCACCCCTCCACTTT. It codes for CASSGGSTYNSPLHF.

CDR3 protein: CASSVGGLQNYGYTF. The CDR3 DNA reads as TGTGCCAGCAGCGTAGGAGGGTTACAGAACTATGGCTACACCTTC. The rearrangement links TRBV9 to TRBJ1-2; no reliable D call. V was shortened by 0 bases and J by 2 bases, with 11 bases between the two germline ends. The CDR3 loop spans 15 amino acids. Germline V gene lookup returns CDR1 SGDLS and CDR2 YYNGEE.

The V and J genes are TRBV6-5 and TRBJ2-7, with D perhaps matching TRBD2 (5 bases). Germline lookup yields CDR1 MNHEY and CDR2 SVGAGI. The CDR3 covers 13 residues. V lost 8 bases and J lost 2, with 13 bases in between. The CDR3 coding sequence is TGTGCCAGCGTAGGAGGCTTCGCCTACGAGCAGTACTTC. This translates into CASVGGFAYEQYF.

Notes on this clone: Different DNA sequences within this sample yield the same CDR3. The chain joins TRBV19 to TRBJ1-5, with unresolved D. V dropped 5 bases and J dropped 2 bases, with 13 bases sitting between them. Germline V CDR1 and CDR2: LNHDA, SQIVND (reference sequence). The CDR3 is 15 amino acids. The CDR3 nucleotides are TGTGCCAGTAGTCTGGCAGGAGGTGGCAATCAGCCCCAGCATTTT. It translates to CASSLAGGGNQPQHF.

The V call is TRBV27, the J call TRBJ1-5; 7 bases map to TRBD1. CDR3 length equals 13 residues. Germline V gene data show CDR1 as MNHEY and CDR2 as SMNVEV (reference sequence). V gave up 5 bases and J gave up 4 bases; unmatched junction bases: 2. Here the CDR3 reads CASSGTENQPQHF. The CDR3 DNA reads as TGTGCCAGCAGTGGGACAGAAAATCAGCCCCAGCATTTT.

The rearrangement links TRBV7-3 to TRBJ2-1; 9 positions agree with TRBD1. The V segment lost 2 bases and the J segment 6 bases; nucleotides outside the gene matches: 5. Germline assignment: CDR1 SGHTA and CDR2 FQGTGA. The CDR3 is 15 amino acids. As DNA, the CDR3 is TGTGCCAGCAGCTTATTGGGACAGGGAGGCAATGAGCAGTTCTTC. Translation gives CASSLLGQGGNEQFF.

A few counts support this clone. The chain recombines TRBV10-3 with TRBJ1-3; TRBD1 aligns across 7 bases. Trimming cost V 3 bases and J 2 bases; bases outside gene matches: 7. This CDR3 contains 16 residues. Germline lookup yields CDR1 ENHRY and CDR2 SYGVKD. CDR3 bases: TGTGCCATCAGTGACCCGACAGGGTCTACTGGAAACACCATATATTTT. Its protein product is CAISDPTGSTGNTIYF.

The chain recombines TRBV27 with TRBJ2-7, with D perhaps TRBD1 (5 bases). This CDR3 region has 15 residues. Trimming pared 6 bases from V and 0 bases from J, leaving 15 bases between. CDR1 and CDR2 from the germline V gene are MNHEY and SMNVEV (reference sequence). This chain's CDR3 is CASSNFRAASYEQYF. In nucleotides, the CDR3 is TGTGCCAGCAGCAACTTCAGGGCAGCCTCCTACGAGCAGTACTTC.

This chain uses TRBV11-2 with TRBJ1-1, with 7 bases lining up with TRBD1. The CDR3 runs to 12 residues. CDR1 SGHAT and CDR2 FQNNGV come from the germline V gene. With V trimmed by 1 base and J by 11 bases, 4 bases remained unmatched. The chain's CDR3 is CASSLAGTVAFF. CDR3 sequence (DNA): TGTGCCAGCAGCTTAGCAGGGACAGTCGCTTTCTTT.

The chain carries TRBV27 and TRBJ2-7, with TRBD2 matching over 9 bases. Germline-derived CDR1 and CDR2 are MNHEY and SMNVEV (reference sequence). CDR3 length: 16 residues. Trimming cost V 4 bases and J 1 base; bases outside gene matches: 8. CDR3 DNA: TGTGCCAGCAGTTCCTTTTTAGCGGGAGAGTCCTACGAGCAGTACTTC. Protein: CASSSFLAGESYEQYF.

The chain couples TRBV16 to TRBJ1-1; D is perhaps TRBD1 (5 bases). The CDR3 length is 15 residues. Between the trimmed V and J ends, which lost 0 bases and 0 bases, there was a span of 8 bases. Per germline, CDR1 KGHSY and CDR2 FQNENV. The CDR3 reads CASSQSRGMNTEAFF. The CDR3 DNA follows: TGTGCCAGCAGCCAATCTCGGGGGATGAACACTGAAGCTTTCTTT.

This chain links TRBV30 with TRBJ1-4; 8 bases map to TRBD1. The junction had 9 bases not matched to a gene; V was cut back by 5 bases and J by 16 bases. Per germline, CDR1 GTSNPN and CDR2 SVGIG (reference sequence). This CDR3 is 11 amino acids long. This chain's CDR3 is CAWGLGQGSFF. CDR3 in DNA: TGTGCCTGGGGCCTCGGACAGGGCTCGTTTTTT.

The chain employs TRBV12-5 and TRBJ2-5; D is possibly TRBD1 (6 bases). The CDR3 runs to 14 residues. Trimming removed 1 base from V and 1 base from J, with 7 bases in between. Germline V gene lookup returns CDR1 LGHNT and CDR2 FRNRAP. The CDR3 here is CASGLGTAQETQYF. The CDR3 DNA is TGTGCTAGTGGTTTGGGGACAGCCCAAGAGACCCAGTACTTC. Full variable domain (rest looked up from reference TRBV12-5 and TRBJ2-5): DARVTQTPRHKVTEMGQEVTMRCQPILGHNTVFWYRQTMMQGLELLAYFRNRAPLDDSGMPKDRFSAEMPDATLATLKIQPSEPRDSAVYFCASGLGTAQETQYFGPGTRLLVL.

The genes are TRBV6-5 and TRBJ2-7; 8 positions match TRBD2. Germline V gives CDR1 MNHEY, CDR2 SVGAGI. CDR3 length: 14 amino acids. The V segment lost 6 bases and the J segment 3 bases; nucleotides outside the gene matches: 7. CDR3 DNA sequence: TGTGCCAGCAGGGCCGGGACTAGTATCTACGAGCAGTACTTC. Translated: CASRAGTSIYEQYF.

About this clone: The sample has other DNA sequences that encode this CDR3 too. This chain uses TRBV3-1 (or the pseudogene TRBV3-2) with TRBJ2-5; weak D call: TRBD2 (5 bases). V was shortened by 3 bases and J by 2 bases, with 7 bases between the two germline ends. Germline CDR1 is LGHDT and CDR2 is YNNKEL (reference sequence). The CDR3 spans 13 residues. CDR3 amino acids: CASSQREQETQYF. CDR3 in DNA: TGTGCCAGCAGCCAGAGGGAACAAGAGACCCAGTACTTC.

The rearrangement uses TRBV5-4 and TRBJ2-5; TRBD1 matches at 7 bases. After removal of 1 base from V and 1 base from J, the junction contained 1 base not matched to a gene. The CDR3 sequence is 14 residues long. CDR1 and CDR2 from the germline V gene are SGHNT and YYREEE (reference sequence). The CDR3 sequence: CASSLRQGQETQYF. CDR3 nucleotides: TGTGCCAGCAGCTTGAGACAGGGCCAAGAGACCCAGTACTTC.

The chain carries TRBV6-1 and TRBJ2-3; 7 bases fit TRBD1. Germline CDR1 and CDR2: MNHNS and SASEGT. V shed 3 bases, J shed 2 bases, and the junction held 5 bases outside the gene matches. CDR3 length: 15 residues. CDR3 DNA: TGTGCCAGCAGTGATCCACAGGGGCCCACAGATACGCAGTATTTT. It translates to CASSDPQGPTDTQYF.

This rearrangement joins TRBV11-2 to TRBJ2-7; D is possibly TRBD2 (6 bases). In germline, CDR1 is SGHAT, CDR2 FQNNGV. V was pared by 6 bases and J by 2 bases, with 14 bases between. This CDR3 is built from 14 residues. CDR3 protein: CASRKISGTYEQYF. In nucleotides, the CDR3 is TGTGCCAGCAGGAAGATTAGCGGTACCTACGAGCAGTACTTC.

Here the CDR3 reads CASSNGQTREAFF. In DNA, the CDR3 is TGTGCCAGCAGCAACGGACAGACCCGTGAAGCTTTCTTT. The chain links TRBV7-9 to TRBJ1-1; a possible D gene is TRBD1 (6 bases). CDR3 length equals 13 residues. The ends were cut back, 5 bases at V and 7 bases at J, with 14 bases in the middle. Germline V lookup: CDR1 SEHNR, CDR2 FQNEAQ (reference sequence).

The chain joins TRBV5-6 to TRBJ1-2, with a possible D match to TRBD1 (5 bases). CDR1 SGHDT and CDR2 YYEEEE come from the germline V gene. CDR3 length: 13 amino acids. V was cut by 4 bases and J by 7 bases, with 14 bases left in between. The CDR3 spells CASSLAGLSGYTF. The CDR3 bases are TGTGCCAGCAGCCTTGCGGGGCTTTCTGGCTACACCTTC.

This clone was seen only a few times. The chain combines TRBV7-3 with TRBJ2-3; 8 bases are shared with TRBD1. J lost 2 bases, V lost 4 bases, and 5 bases had no gene match. The CDR3 is 15 amino acids. Germline CDR1 SGHTA, CDR2 FQGTGA. This chain's CDR3 is CASSWGQADTDTQYF. CDR3 in DNA: TGTGCCAGCAGCTGGGGACAGGCGGACACAGATACGCAGTATTTT.

The chain uses TRBV9 and TRBJ2-2, with 8 bases matching TRBD2. V lost 0 bases and J lost 4; bases outside the gene matches: 5. The length of the CDR3 is 16 residues. Germline V gene sequence: CDR1 SGDLS, CDR2 YYNGEE. CDR3 amino acids: CASSVEAGVITGELFF. The CDR3 DNA is TGTGCCAGCAGCGTAGAAGCGGGAGTAATCACCGGGGAGCTGTTTTTT.